This T cell receptor (beta chain) came from a study of blood T cell repertoires in COVID-19. Overall study: T cells, B-cell-depleted T cells, or PBMCs provided the cDNA or gDNA that served as material.

After removal of 4 bases from V and 6 bases from J, the junction contained 11 bases not matched to a gene. The CDR3 runs to 15 residues. The germline gives CDR1 LNHDA, CDR2 SQIVND (reference sequence). Here immunoSEQ multiplex PCR was the method, and the copy in TCRdb shows in-frame clones only, minus some. Counted here are about 84,000 clones, more than 75% occurring once; the ten biggest clones make up more than 6.5%. The sequence derives from a man in his 70s with acute or convalescent COVID-19. The rearrangement links TRBV19 to TRBJ1-2; 7 bases are a match to TRBD1. The specimen sequenced was peripheral blood. This chain's CDR3 is CASSRGTEGRDGYTF. CDR3 nucleotides: TGTGCCAGTAGTAGAGGGACAGAGGGAAGGGATGGCTACACCTTC.